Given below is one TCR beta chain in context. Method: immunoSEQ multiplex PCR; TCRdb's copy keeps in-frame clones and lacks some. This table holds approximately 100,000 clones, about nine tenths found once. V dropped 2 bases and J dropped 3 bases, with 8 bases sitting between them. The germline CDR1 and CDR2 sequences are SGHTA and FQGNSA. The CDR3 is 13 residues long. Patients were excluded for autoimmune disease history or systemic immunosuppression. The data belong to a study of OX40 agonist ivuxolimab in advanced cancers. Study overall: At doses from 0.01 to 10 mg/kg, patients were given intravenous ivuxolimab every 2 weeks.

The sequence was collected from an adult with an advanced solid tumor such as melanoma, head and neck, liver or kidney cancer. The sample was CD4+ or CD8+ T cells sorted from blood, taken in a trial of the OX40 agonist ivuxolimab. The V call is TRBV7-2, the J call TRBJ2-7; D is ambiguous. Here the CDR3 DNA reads TGTGCCAGCAGCTTAACAAATCGCTACGAGCAGTACTTC. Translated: CASSLTNRYEQYF. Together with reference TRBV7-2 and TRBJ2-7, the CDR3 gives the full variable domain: GAGVSQSPSNKVTEKGKDVELRCDPISGHTALYWYRQSLGQGLEFLIYFQGNSAPDKSGLPSDRFSAERTGGSVSTLTIQRTQQEDSAVYLCASSLTNRYEQYFGPGTRLTVT.